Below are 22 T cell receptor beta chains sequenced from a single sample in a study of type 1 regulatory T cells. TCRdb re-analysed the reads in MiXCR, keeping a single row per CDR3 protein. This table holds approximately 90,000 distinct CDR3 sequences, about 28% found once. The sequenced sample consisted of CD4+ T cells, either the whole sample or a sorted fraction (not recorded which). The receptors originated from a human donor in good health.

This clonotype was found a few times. The CDR3 loop reads CASSVAAGVPTGELFF. As DNA, the CDR3 is TGTGCCAGCAGCGTAGCGGCAGGAGTACCTACCGGGGAGCTGTTTTTT. This chain links TRBV9 with TRBJ2-2; D is unclear. The germline V and J ends were trimmed by 0 bases and 5 bases, with 14 bases remaining between them. Germline assignment: CDR1 SGDLS and CDR2 YYNGEE. The CDR3 has 16 residues. Full variable domain (outside the CDR3, taken from reference TRBV9 and TRBJ2-2): DSGVTQTPKHLITATGQRVTLRCSPRSGDLSVYWYQQSLDQGLQFLIQYYNGEERAKGNILERFSAQQFPDLHSELNLSSLELGDSALYFCASSVAAGVPTGELFFGEGSRLTVL.

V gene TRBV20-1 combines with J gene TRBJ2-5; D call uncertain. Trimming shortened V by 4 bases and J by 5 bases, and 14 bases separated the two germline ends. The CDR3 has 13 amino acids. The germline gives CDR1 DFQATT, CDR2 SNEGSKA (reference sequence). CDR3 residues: CSAIRDSWETQYF. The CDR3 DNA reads TGCAGTGCTATCAGAGATTCTTGGGAGACCCAGTACTTC.

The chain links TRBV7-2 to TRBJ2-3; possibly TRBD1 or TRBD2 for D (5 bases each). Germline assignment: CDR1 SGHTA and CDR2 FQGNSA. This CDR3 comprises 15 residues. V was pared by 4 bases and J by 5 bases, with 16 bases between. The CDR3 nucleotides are TGTGCCAGCAGCTCTCCGGGACGACTTCGAGATACGCAGTATTTT. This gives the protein CASSSPGRLRDTQYF.

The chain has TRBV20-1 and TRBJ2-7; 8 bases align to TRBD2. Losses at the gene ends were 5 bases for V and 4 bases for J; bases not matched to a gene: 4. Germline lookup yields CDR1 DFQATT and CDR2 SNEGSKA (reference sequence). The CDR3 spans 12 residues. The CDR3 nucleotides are TGCAGTGCTCATGGACTAGCTTACGAGCAGTACTTC. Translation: CSAHGLAYEQYF.

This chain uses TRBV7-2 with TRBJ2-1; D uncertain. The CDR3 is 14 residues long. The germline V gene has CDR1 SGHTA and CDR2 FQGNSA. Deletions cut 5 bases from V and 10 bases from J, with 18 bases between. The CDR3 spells CASSAGPRHGEQFF. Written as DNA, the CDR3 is TGTGCCAGCAGCGCCGGGCCCCGGCATGGGGAGCAGTTCTTC.

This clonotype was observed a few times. Written as DNA, the CDR3 is TGTGCCAGCAGCTTGGCCTTCCTGATGCAGAACATGAACACTGAAGCTTTCTTT. Amino acid sequence: CASSLAFLMQNMNTEAFF. The rearrangement links TRBV5-5 to TRBJ1-1; D is ambiguous. Trimming removed 0 bases from V and 0 bases from J, with 18 bases in between. The V gene's germline CDR1 is SGHKS and CDR2 YYEKEE (reference sequence). This CDR3 contains 18 residues.

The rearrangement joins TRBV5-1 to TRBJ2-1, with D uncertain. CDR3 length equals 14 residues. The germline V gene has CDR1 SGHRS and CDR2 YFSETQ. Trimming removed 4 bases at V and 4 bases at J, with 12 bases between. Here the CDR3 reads CASSPRPVYNEQFF. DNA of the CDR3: TGCGCCAGCAGCCCCCGTCCTGTATACAATGAGCAGTTCTTC. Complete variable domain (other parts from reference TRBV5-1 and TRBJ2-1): KAGVTQTPRYLIKTRGQQVTLSCSPISGHRSVSWYQQTPGQGLQFLFEYFSETQRNKGNFPGRFSGRQFSNSRSEMNVSTLELGDSALYLCASSPRPVYNEQFFGPGTRLTVL.

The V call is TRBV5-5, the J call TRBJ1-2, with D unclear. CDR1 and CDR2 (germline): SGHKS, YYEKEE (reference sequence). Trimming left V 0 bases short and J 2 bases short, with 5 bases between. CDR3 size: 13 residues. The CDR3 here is CASSLERNYGYTF. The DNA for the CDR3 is TGTGCCAGCAGCTTGGAGAGGAACTATGGCTACACCTTC. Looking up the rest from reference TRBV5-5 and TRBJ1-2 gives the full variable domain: DAGVTQSPTHLIKTRGQQVTLRCSPISGHKSVSWYQQVLGQGPQFIFQYYEKEERGRGNFPDRFSARQFPNYSSELNVNALLLGDSALYLCASSLERNYGYTFGSGTRLTVV.

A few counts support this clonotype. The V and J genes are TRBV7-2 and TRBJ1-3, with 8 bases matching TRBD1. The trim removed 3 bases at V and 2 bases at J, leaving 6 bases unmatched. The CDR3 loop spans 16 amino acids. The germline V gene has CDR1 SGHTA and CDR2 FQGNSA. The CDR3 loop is CASSFDRGQPGNTIYF. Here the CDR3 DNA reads TGTGCCAGCAGCTTTGACAGGGGACAACCTGGAAACACCATATATTTT.

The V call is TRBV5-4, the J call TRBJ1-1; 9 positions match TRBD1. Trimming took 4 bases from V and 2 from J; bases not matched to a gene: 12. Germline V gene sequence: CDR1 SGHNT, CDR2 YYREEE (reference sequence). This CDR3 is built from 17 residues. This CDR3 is CASSPRTGVFVNTEAFF. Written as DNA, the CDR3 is TGTGCCAGCAGCCCCCGGACAGGGGTTTTTGTAAACACTGAAGCTTTCTTT.

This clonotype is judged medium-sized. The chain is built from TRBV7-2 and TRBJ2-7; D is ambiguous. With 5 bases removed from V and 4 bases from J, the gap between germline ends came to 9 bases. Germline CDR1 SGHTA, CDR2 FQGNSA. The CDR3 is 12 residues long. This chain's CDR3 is CASSLTAYEQYF. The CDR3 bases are TGTGCCAGCAGCCTTACAGCTTACGAGCAGTACTTC.

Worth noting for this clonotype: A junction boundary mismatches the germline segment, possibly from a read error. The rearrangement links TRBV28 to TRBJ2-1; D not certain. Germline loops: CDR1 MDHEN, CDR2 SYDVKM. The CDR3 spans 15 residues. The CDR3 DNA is TGTTCCAGCAGTTTCGATTTCGGAGCTCACAATGAGCAGTTCTTC. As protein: CSSSFDFGAHNEQFF.

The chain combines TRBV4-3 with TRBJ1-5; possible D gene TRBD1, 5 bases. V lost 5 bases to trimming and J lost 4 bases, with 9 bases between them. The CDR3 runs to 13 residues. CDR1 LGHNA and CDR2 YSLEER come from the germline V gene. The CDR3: CASSEQVNQPQHF. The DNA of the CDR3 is TGCGCCAGCAGCGAACAGGTTAATCAGCCCCAGCATTTT.

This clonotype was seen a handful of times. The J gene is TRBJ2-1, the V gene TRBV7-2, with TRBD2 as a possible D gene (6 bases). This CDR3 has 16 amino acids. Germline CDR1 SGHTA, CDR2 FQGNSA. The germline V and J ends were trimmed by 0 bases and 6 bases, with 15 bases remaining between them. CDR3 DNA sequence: TGTGCCAGCAGCTTAGCGGGAGGCGCTACGGTCAATGAGCAGTTCTTC. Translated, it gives CASSLAGGATVNEQFF.

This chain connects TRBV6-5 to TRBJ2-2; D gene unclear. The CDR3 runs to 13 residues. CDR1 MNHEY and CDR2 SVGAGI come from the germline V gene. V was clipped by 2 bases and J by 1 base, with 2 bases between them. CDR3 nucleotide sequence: TGTGCCAGCAGTTACCAGAACACCGGGGAGCTGTTTTTT. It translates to CASSYQNTGELFF.

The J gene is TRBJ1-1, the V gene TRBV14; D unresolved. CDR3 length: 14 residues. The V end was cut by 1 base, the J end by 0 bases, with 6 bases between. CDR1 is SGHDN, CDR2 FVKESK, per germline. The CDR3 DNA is TGTGCCAGCAGCCAAGGGTCCATGAACACTGAAGCTTTCTTT. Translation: CASSQGSMNTEAFF.

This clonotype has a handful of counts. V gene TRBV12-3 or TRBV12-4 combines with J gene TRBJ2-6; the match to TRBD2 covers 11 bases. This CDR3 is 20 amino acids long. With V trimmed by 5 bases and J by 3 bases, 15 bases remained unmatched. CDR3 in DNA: TGTGCCAGCAGTGTCCGACTAGCGGGAAGTATGGACGATGGGGCCAACGTCCTGACTTTC. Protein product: CASSVRLAGSMDDGANVLTF.

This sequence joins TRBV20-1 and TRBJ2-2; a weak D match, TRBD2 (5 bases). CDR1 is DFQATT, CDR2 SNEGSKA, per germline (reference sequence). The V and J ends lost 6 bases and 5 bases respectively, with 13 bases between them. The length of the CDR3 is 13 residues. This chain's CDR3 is CSAEGRRTGELFF. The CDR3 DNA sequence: TGCAGTGCAGAGGGCCGTCGGACCGGGGAGCTGTTTTTT.

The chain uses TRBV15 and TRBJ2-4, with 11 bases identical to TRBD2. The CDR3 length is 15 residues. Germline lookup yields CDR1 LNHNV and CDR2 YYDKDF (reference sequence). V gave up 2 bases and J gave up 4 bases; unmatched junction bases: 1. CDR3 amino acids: CATSRSSGGKNIQYF. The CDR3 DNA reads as TGTGCCACCAGCAGATCTAGCGGGGGGAAAAACATTCAGTACTTC.

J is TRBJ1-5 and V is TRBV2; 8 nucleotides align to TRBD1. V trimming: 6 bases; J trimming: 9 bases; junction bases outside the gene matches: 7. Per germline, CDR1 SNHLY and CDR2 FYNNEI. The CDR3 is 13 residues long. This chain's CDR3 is CASRDTGGRPQHF. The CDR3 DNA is TGTGCCAGCAGAGATACAGGGGGAAGGCCCCAGCATTTT.

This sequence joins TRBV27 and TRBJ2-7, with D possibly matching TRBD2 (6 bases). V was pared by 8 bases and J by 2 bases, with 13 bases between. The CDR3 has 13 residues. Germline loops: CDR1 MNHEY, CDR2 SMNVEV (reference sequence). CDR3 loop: CASHAGGPYEQYF. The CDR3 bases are TGTGCCAGCCACGCCGGGGGACCCTACGAGCAGTACTTC.

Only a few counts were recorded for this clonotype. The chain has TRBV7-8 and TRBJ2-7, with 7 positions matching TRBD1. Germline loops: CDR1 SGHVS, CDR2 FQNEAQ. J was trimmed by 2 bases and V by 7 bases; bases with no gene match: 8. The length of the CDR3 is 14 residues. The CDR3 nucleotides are TGTGCCAGCACTCCGGACAGGCAAGCCTACGAGCAGTACTTC. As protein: CASTPDRQAYEQYF.